In its sample, the clone carrying this TCR beta chain was seen many times. The CDR3 runs 15 residues. Trimming left V 5 bases short and J 3 bases short, with 17 bases between. The germline V gene encodes CDR1 SGHTA and CDR2 FQGNSA. Drawing of peripheral blood yielded approximately 10 milliliters from each donor. This record comes from a study of blood T cells in healthy people across ages. Then a second PCR, running roughly 7 to 11 cycles, was carried out with a sample-barcoded 5' primer and a J-beta primer mix. Through a template-switch adaptor with 12 random nucleotides, each cDNA molecule received a tag. Paired-end reads containing CDR3 totaled no fewer than 2.5 million for each sample. TCRdb reprocessed the 5' RACE reads via MiXCR and lists one record per CDR3 protein. Seen here are roughly 550,000 distinct CDR3 sequences, around 24% observed once, and the top ten hold under 9%. These data are also associated with another study on T cells of mothers and their children.

Sample: blood. This clonotype was obtained from a boy between 10 and 17 years old in good health. The V gene is TRBV7-2, the J gene TRBJ2-7; D gene uncertain. In DNA, the CDR3 is TGTGCCAGCAGCCCCATTGACATAGGGAACTACGAGCAGTACTTC. This gives the protein CASSPIDIGNYEQYF.